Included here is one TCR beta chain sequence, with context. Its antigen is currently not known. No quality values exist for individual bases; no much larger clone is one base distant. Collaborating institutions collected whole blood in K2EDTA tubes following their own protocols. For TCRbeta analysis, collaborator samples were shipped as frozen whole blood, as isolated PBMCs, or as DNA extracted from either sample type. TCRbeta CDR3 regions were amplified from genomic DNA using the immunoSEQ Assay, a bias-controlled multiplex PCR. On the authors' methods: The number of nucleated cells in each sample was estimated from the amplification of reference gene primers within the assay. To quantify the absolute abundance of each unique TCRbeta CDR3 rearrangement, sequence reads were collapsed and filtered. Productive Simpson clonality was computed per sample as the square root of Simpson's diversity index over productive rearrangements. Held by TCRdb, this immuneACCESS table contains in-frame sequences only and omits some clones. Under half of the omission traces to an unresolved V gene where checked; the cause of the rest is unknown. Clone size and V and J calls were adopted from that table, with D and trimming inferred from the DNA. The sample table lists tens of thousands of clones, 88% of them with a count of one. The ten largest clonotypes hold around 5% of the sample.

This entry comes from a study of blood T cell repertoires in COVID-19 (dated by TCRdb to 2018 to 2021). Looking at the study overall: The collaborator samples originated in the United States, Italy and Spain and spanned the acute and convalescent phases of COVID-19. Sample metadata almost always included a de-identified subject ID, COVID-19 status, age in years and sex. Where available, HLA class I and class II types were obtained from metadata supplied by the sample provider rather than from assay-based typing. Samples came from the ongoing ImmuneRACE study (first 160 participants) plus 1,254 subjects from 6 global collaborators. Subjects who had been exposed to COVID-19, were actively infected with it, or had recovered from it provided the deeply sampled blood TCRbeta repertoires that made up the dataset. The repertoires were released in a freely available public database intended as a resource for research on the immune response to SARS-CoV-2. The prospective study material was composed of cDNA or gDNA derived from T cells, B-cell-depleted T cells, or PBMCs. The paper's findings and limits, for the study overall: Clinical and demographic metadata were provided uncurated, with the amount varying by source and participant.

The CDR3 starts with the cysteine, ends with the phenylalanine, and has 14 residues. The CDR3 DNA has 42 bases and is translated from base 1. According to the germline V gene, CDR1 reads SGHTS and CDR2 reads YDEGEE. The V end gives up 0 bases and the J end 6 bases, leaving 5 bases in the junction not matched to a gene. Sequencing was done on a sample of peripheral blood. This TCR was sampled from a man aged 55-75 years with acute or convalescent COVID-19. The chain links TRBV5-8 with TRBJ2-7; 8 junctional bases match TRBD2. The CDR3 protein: CASSLGLAGLEQYF. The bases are TGTGCCAGCAGCTTGGGCCTAGCGGGTCTCGAGCAGTACTTC. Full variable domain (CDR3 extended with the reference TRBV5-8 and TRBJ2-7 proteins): EAGVTQSPTHLIKTRGQQATLRCSPISGHTSVYWYQQALGLGLQFLLWYDEGEERNRGNFPPRFSGRQFPNYSSELNVNALELEDSALYLCASSLGLAGLEQYFGPGTRLTVT.